This TCR beta chain was observed in a study of cytomegalovirus exposure and HLA in healthy donors. General observations from the study: For most TCR beta V segments, an earlier analysis put the productive rate at about 90% or about 30% of the time. Researchers counted 180 or so TCR beta chains as cytomegalovirus-associated. Most likely, a cluster of highly shared sequence variants arose as a sequencing artifact.

The V end lost 7 bases, the J end lost 7 bases, and 10 bases lay between the germline ends. CDR1 MNHNS and CDR2 SASEGT come from the germline V gene. The CDR3 loop spans 11 amino acids. The PCR contained 60 Vbeta and 13 Jbeta primers. Libraries were prepared by immunoSEQ multiplex PCR; TCRdb keeps only in-frame clonotypes and omits some of them. The sample has roughly 130,000 clones, 81% seen once; the top ten hold about 0.7%. This clone was observed a few times. Its antigen is not known. This receptor was taken from a young man in good health and CMV-seronegative. The chain combines TRBV6-1 with TRBJ1-1; D not certain. The sequenced sample was PBMCs. CDR3 in DNA: TGTGCCAGCAATCCCCCTCTTGAAGCTTTCTTT. Translated, it gives CASNPPLEAFF.